This note documents a single T cell receptor (beta chain) sequence. Antigen: not known. This specimen comes from a study of T cell responses to AZD1222 COVID-19 vaccine. Study-wide results and caveats: Among spike-specific TCRs, nearly half reportedly target unmutated variant regions. Clonal diversity may have been underestimated in mostly white British donors.

The ends lost 5 bases at V and 8 bases at J; junction bases unmatched: 14. The CDR3 runs to 16 residues. Germline CDR1 SGHNT, CDR2 YENEEA. Data came from immunoSEQ multiplex PCR; TCRdb stores just in-frame clones and leaves some out. The sample shows 65,000 to 80,000 clones, roughly 90% of them seen only once. This receptor was identified in an adult in good health. This chain connects TRBV11-3 to TRBJ1-1; 10 nucleotides agree with TRBD1. The sample consisted of peripheral blood, taken on day 0 of AZD1222 vaccination. The CDR3 reads CASSHRRQGAAFEAFF. The CDR3 coding sequence is TGTGCCAGCAGCCACCGCCGACAGGGGGCAGCATTCGAAGCTTTCTTT.